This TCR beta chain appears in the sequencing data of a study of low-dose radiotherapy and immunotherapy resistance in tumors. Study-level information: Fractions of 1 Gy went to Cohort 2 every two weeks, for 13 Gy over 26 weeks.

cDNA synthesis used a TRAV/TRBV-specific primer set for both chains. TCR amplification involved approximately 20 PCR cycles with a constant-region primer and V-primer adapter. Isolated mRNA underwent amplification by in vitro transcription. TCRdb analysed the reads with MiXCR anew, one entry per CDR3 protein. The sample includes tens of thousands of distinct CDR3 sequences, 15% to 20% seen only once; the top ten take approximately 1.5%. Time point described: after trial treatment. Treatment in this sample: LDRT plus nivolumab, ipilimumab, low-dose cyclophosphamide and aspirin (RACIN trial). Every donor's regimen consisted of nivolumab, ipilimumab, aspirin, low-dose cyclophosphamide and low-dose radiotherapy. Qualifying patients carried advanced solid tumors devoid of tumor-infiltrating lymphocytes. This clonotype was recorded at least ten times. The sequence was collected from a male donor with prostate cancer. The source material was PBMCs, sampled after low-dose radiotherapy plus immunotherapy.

The CDR3 reads CASSPILAGGLSGELFF. The DNA for the CDR3 is TGTGCCAGCTCACCAATCCTAGCGGGAGGACTTTCCGGGGAGCTGTTTTTT. This rearrangement joins TRBV18 to TRBJ2-2, with 11 bases matching TRBD2. Losses at the gene ends were 2 bases for V and 6 bases for J; bases not matched to a gene: 8. Looked up from germline, CDR1 is KGHSH and CDR2 is LQKENI. The CDR3 loop spans 17 amino acids.